The T cell receptor beta chain described here comes from a study of glioma-infiltrating T cells (dated by TCRdb to the mid-2010s). Study-wide context: The low-grade gliomas were WHO grade II oligodendrogliomas or astrocytomas, while the glioblastomas were WHO grade IV tumors sampled at initial diagnosis rather than at recurrent diagnosis. Before surgery, glioma patients were given dexamethasone for six or fewer days. To measure divergence between tissue and blood T-cell populations, each tissue-infiltrating repertoire was compared with the peripheral blood repertoire of the same patient. Three low-grade glioma patients, 7 to 9 primary glioblastoma patients and three non-glioma patients contributing non-neoplastic brain tissue were included in the paired cohort. Glioma tissue, non-neoplastic brain tissue and matched peripheral blood mononuclear cells were used as sources from which TCR alpha- and beta-chain repertoires were sequenced. The sequencing target for blood libraries was about 4- to 11-fold coverage of about a million peripheral T cells.

Study-level results and caveats: Very few CDR3 sequences were found to be shared between tissue and blood, and this scarcity was attributed to high CDR3 diversity and limited sampling. VJ-independent divergence between tissue and blood was lower than expected in non-neoplastic patients but higher than expected in all gliomas, particularly low-grade gliomas. Patients with low tissue-blood divergence were marked by a signature set of shared blood CDR3 motifs, and this signature set was depleted in highly divergent patients. Group comparisons rested on small numbers: three non-neoplastic, three low-grade glioma and 7 or 8 glioblastoma patients.

The iRepertoire nested amplicon-rescue multiplex PCR (arm-PCR) platform was used to amplify TCR alpha and beta CDR3 regions from RNA. The input for one-step reverse transcription and amplification was roughly 90-450 ng of either tissue mRNA or PBMC total RNA. Following bead purification, Illumina adapters were added by a secondary multiplex PCR, and the libraries were gel-purified between 200 and 400 bp. Libraries carried internal 6-nucleotide barcodes used for demultiplexing. Sequencing of the libraries was done on an Illumina MiSeq using 2x220 or 2x250 nucleotide paired-end reads. Per the original workflow: Paired reads were merged using FLASH 1.2.11 and were aligned to the GRCh37 human genome using BWA-MEM, after which TRA and TRB reads were extracted. An IMGT-derived reference of cassette sequences and CDR3 motifs, with pseudogenes included, was used for V and J assignment. Reads were translated in three frames, and productive CDR3s were defined by a C…FGXG motif without stop codons. A clonotype was defined as a unique combination of a V-J cassette pair and a CDR3 amino acid sequence. Reads were filtered by Hamming distance, thresholded by each sample's sequence error rate in mapped regions. Using fastp at Q25 and MiXCR, TCRdb reprocessed the public reads and kept productive beta chains. Each record represents a unique CDR3 protein, reported with the most common genes and DNA among its rows. Clone size and V and J calls follow TCRdb, not the original study. The sample records around 390,000 distinct CDR3 sequences, 35% to 45% of which are singletons. The ten largest account for around 12% of the sample.

Points on this clonotype: This clone's antigen is unknown. No base quality values were provided; no much bigger clone lies one nucleotide off.

Surgical brain or tumor specimens were cryofrozen in liquid nitrogen immediately after resection, and peripheral blood cells were collected concurrently. The TCR comes from a human donor with low-grade glioma or glioblastoma, undergoing nonglioma brain surgery, or in good health (not recorded which). The specimen sequenced was glioma tissue, nonneoplastic brain tissue, or PBMCs (not recorded which).

The bases are TGTGCCAGCTCACCAGATCGGAAGAACACTGAAGCTTTCTTT. Its coded protein is CASSPDRKNTEAFF. This chain joins TRBV18 to TRBJ1-1; the D gene identity is not certain. Taken from the germline V gene, the CDR1 and CDR2 loops are KGHSH and LQKENI. Including the terminal cysteine and phenylalanine, the CDR3 comprises 14 residues. Only the CDR3 portion is preserved as DNA: 42 bases, with reading frame beginning at the first base. The junction carries 8 bases between V and J, which are trimmed by 2 bases and 1 base respectively.